The 18 T cell receptor beta chains in this list originate from one sample, sequenced in a study of CD8 T cells in ankylosing spondylitis. TCRdb redid the calling of the 5' RACE reads with MiXCR, one entry per CDR3 protein. The table records some 200,000 distinct CDR3 sequences, around a sixth of them present only once. The sequenced material came from blood, either unsorted or a sorted T cell fraction (not recorded which). These receptor sequences come from a male donor aged 10-30 years with ankylosing spondylitis or in good health (not recorded which).

This clonotype was recorded at least ten times. This chain joins TRBV19 and TRBJ2-2; 9 nucleotides line up with TRBD1. CDR3 length equals 16 residues. Trimming took 4 bases from V and 4 from J; bases not matched to a gene: 7. Germline values: CDR1 LNHDA, CDR2 SQIVND (reference sequence). The DNA for the CDR3 is TGTGCCAGTAGTAGCCGGGACAGGGTAACCACCGGGGAGCTGTTTTTT. It codes for CASSSRDRVTTGELFF.

This clonotype was seen ten or more times. The gene calls are TRBV30 and TRBJ1-1; D is unclear. Trimming left V 7 bases short and J 5 bases short, with 11 bases between. Germline V CDR1 and CDR2: GTSNPN, SVGIG (reference sequence). The CDR3 is 11 residues long. The CDR3: CASEGLTEAFF. The CDR3 DNA reads TGTGCCTCAGAGGGTCTTACTGAAGCTTTCTTT.

CDR3 loop: CASSQGTYETQYF. The CDR3 bases are TGTGCCAGCAGCCAAGGCACGTACGAGACCCAGTACTTC. This chain connects TRBV4-2 to TRBJ2-5; D is unresolved. Trimming removed 1 base from V and 5 bases from J, with 8 bases in between. Germline-derived CDR1 and CDR2 are LGHNA and YNFKEQ. This CDR3 spans 13 amino acids.

This clonotype was seen at least ten times. V is TRBV4-3 and J is TRBJ2-2; D might be TRBD2 (6 bases). This CDR3 is 17 amino acids long. The V gene's germline CDR1 is LGHNA and CDR2 YSLEER. Trimming pared 0 bases from V and 2 bases from J, leaving 13 bases between. Here the CDR3 DNA reads TGCGCCAGCAGCCAAGACGTTGGAGGGACTAACACCGGGGAGCTGTTTTTT. Translating it yields CASSQDVGGTNTGELFF.

This clonotype was counted at least ten times. The CDR3 nucleotides are TGCAGCGCAACTAGCGGGAGGGTAGCAGATACGCAGTATTTT. This translates into CSATSGRVADTQYF. The gene calls are TRBV29-1 and TRBJ2-3, with 13 bases fitting TRBD2. Germline V gene sequence: CDR1 SQVTM, CDR2 ANQGSEA. The V and J ends lost 7 bases and 4 bases, in that order; junction bases with no gene match: 5. The CDR3 runs 14 residues.

This clonotype was seen ten or more times. J is TRBJ2-7 and V is TRBV29-1; tentatively, D is TRBD1 or TRBD2 (5 bases each). CDR3 length: 14 residues. V was trimmed by 7 bases and J by 1 base, leaving 17 bases between them. Germline CDR1 SQVTM, CDR2 ANQGSEA. For the CDR3, the DNA is TGCAGCGCTCAGTCCGGGACCGCTTCCTACGAGCAGTACTTC. Protein: CSAQSGTASYEQYF.

Here the CDR3 reads CSVQGASTEAFF. The CDR3 DNA is TGCAGCGTCCAGGGGGCGAGCACTGAAGCTTTCTTT. V usage is TRBV29-1 and J usage is TRBJ1-1; 8 bases map to TRBD1. The CDR3 runs 12 residues. Germline-derived CDR1 and CDR2 are SQVTM and ANQGSEA. Trimming removed 6 bases from V and 4 bases from J; junction bases left unmatched: 4.

This clonotype has a count of ten or more. The chain combines TRBV11-2 with TRBJ2-2; TRBD2 might be the D (6 bases). The CDR3 covers 15 residues. Germline V gives CDR1 SGHAT, CDR2 FQNNGV. The V gene lost 1 base and the J gene lost 5 bases, with 11 bases spanning the gap. The CDR3 region has the DNA TGTGCCAGCAGCTTAGGTGGGACTGCAACCGGGGAGCTGTTTTTT. Protein sequence: CASSLGGTATGELFF.

There are many counts of this clonotype. The V gene is TRBV28, the J gene TRBJ1-1; D is possibly TRBD1 (6 bases). The length of the CDR3 is 14 residues. Deletions cut 3 bases from V and 4 bases from J, with 12 bases between. In germline, CDR1 is MDHEN, CDR2 SYDVKM. For the CDR3, the DNA is TGTGCCAGCAGTTTGGTAGCCAGGGGCACTGAAGCTTTCTTT. It encodes CASSLVARGTEAFF.

There are many counts of this clonotype. The chain is built from TRBV24-1 and TRBJ2-1; 10 bases agree with TRBD2. Per the germline V gene, CDR1 is KGHDR and CDR2 is SFDVKD. Germline trimming cut 11 bases from V and 2 bases from J; bases unmatched to any gene: 5. The CDR3 runs to 14 residues. This CDR3 is CASSSGRAYNEQFF. Written as DNA, the CDR3 is TGTGCCAGCTCAAGCGGGAGGGCCTACAATGAGCAGTTCTTC.

This clonotype was detected many times. The CDR3 spells CASSLSLVVEEQFF. The DNA of the CDR3 is TGTGCCAGCAGTTTATCGCTTGTGGTCGAGGAGCAGTTCTTC. The chain recombines TRBV12-3 or TRBV12-4 with TRBJ2-1; D is unclear. The CDR3 runs to 14 residues. V lost 2 bases, J lost 10 bases, and 15 bases lay in between.

The chain joins TRBV29-1 to TRBJ2-1; D ambiguous. CDR1 is SQVTM and CDR2 is ANQGSEA in the germline V gene. The CDR3 is made up of 14 amino acids. V shed 7 bases and J shed 1 base, with 14 bases lying between them. DNA of the CDR3: TGCAGCGGCTTATCTACTTCTTCCTACAATGAGCAGTTCTTC. It is translated as CSGLSTSSYNEQFF.

This clonotype was counted many times. This chain joins TRBV7-2 and TRBJ1-2, with D hard to call. The CDR3 contains 15 residues. V lost 5 bases to trimming and J lost 4 bases, with 17 bases between them. Per the germline V gene, CDR1 is SGHTA and CDR2 is FQGNSA. Written as DNA, the CDR3 is TGTGCCAGCAGCCCCCCGGGGAGCTCCGGCTATGGCTACACCTTC. This gives the protein CASSPPGSSGYGYTF.

The V gene is TRBV29-1, the J gene TRBJ2-6; the D is unclear. The germline V gene encodes CDR1 SQVTM and CDR2 ANQGSEA. V lost 4 bases and J lost 1, with 2 bases in between. This CDR3 is 12 amino acids long. The CDR3 is CSVASGANVLTF. The CDR3 coding sequence is TGCAGCGTTGCATCTGGGGCCAACGTCCTGACTTTC.

V is TRBV20-1 and J is TRBJ2-2; possible D gene TRBD2, 5 bases. V gave up 6 bases and J gave up 0 bases, with 11 bases separating them. This CDR3 region has 14 residues. Germline CDR1 reads DFQATT; CDR2 reads SNEGSKA (reference sequence). This CDR3 reads CSAGRGSNTGELFF. CDR3 DNA sequence: TGCAGTGCCGGACGGGGATCGAACACCGGGGAGCTGTTTTTT.

This clonotype was picked up many times. The V and J genes are TRBV10-3 and TRBJ1-1, with D perhaps TRBD1 (6 bases). Germline CDR1 is ENHRY and CDR2 is SYGVKD. The CDR3 consists of 15 residues. V was pared by 10 bases and J by 0 bases, with 18 bases between. CDR3 DNA: TGTGCCACCGGGGGGGGTAGACAGGTGAACACTGAAGCTTTCTTT. As protein: CATGGGRQVNTEAFF.

This clonotype was observed many times. The chain uses TRBV7-2 and TRBJ2-1; D is perhaps TRBD1 or TRBD2 (5 bases each). Looked up from germline, CDR1 is SGHTA and CDR2 is FQGNSA. Between the trimmed V and J ends, which lost 2 bases and 0 bases, there was a span of 11 bases. The CDR3 spans 16 residues. CDR3 protein: CASSLIGASSYNEQFF. The CDR3 coding sequence is TGTGCCAGCAGCTTAATCGGGGCCAGCTCCTACAATGAGCAGTTCTTC.

Many counts were recorded for this clonotype. The chain uses TRBV27 and TRBJ2-7; D possibly corresponds to TRBD2 (6 bases). The V end was cut by 5 bases, the J end by 0 bases, with 14 bases between. The CDR3 totals 15 residues. Germline CDR1 reads MNHEY; CDR2 reads SMNVEV (reference sequence). The CDR3 sequence is CASSRWDSLSYEQYV. The CDR3 region has the DNA TGTGCCAGCAGTCGGTGGGACTCGCTCTCCTACGAGCAGTACGTC.